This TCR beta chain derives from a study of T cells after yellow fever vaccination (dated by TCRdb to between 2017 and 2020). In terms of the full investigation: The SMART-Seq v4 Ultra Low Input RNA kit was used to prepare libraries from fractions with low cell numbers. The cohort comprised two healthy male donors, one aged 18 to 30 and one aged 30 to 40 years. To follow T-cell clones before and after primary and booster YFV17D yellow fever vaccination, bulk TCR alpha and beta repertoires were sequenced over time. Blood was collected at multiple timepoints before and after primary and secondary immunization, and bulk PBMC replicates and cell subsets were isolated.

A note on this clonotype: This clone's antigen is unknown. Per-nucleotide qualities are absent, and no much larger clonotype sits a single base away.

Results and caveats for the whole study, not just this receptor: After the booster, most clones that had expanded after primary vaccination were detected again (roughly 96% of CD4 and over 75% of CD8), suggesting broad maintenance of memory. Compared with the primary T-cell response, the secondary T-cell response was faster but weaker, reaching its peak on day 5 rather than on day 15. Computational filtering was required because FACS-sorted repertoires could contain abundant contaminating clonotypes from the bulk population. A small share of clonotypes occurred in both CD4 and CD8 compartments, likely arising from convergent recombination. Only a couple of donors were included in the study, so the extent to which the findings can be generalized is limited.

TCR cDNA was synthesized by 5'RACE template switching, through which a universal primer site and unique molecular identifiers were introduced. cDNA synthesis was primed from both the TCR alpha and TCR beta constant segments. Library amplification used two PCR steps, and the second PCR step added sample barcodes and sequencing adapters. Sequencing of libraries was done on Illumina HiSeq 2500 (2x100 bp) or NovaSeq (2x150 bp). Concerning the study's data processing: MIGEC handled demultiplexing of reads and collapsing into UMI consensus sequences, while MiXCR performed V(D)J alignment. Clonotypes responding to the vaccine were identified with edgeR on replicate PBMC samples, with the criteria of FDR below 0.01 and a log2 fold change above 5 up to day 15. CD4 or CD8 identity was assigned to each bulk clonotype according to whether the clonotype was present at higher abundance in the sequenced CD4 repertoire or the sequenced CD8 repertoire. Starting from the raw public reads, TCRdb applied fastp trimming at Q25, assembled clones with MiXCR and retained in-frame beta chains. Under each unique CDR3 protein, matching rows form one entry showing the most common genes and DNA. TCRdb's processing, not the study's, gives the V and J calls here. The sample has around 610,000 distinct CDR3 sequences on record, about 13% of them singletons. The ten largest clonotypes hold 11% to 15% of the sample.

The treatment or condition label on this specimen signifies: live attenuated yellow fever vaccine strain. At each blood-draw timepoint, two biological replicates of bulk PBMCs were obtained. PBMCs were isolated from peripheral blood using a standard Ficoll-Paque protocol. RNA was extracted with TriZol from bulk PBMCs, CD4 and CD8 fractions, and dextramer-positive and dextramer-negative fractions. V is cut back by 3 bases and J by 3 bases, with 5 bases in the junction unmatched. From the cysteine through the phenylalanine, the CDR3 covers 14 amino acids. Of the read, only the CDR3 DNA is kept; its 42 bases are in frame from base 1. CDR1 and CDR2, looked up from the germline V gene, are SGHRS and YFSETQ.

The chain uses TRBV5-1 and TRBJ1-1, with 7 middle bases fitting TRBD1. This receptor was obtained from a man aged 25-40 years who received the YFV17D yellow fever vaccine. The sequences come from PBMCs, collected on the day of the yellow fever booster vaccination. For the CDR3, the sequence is CASSSTGTDTEAFF. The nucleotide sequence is TGCGCCAGCAGCTCGACCGGGACAGACACTGAAGCTTTCTTT.